This T cell receptor (beta chain) was recorded in a study of blood T cell repertoires in COVID-19. Turning to the study itself: The cDNA or gDNA used as material had been derived from T cells, B-cell-depleted T cells, or PBMCs.

CDR3 size: 17 residues. The J segment lost 4 bases and the V segment lost 4 bases, leaving 16 bases of the junction unmatched. The germline CDR1 and CDR2 sequences are MGHRA and YSYEKL. Sequencing used immunoSEQ multiplex PCR; TCRdb keeps in-frame clones, though not all of them. The sample has approximately 250,000 clones; just over 85% are singletons. V and J are TRBV4-1 and TRBJ2-7; TRBD2 aligns across 7 bases. The clonotype comes from a man aged 25 to 40 who had recovered from COVID-19. The sequenced material came from peripheral blood. In DNA, the CDR3 is TGCGCCAGCAGCCCCCACGCAGGGCGGACTAGAGGATACGAGCAGTACTTC. Translation: CASSPHAGRTRGYEQYF.